The 21 T cell receptor beta chains below were found in one sample sequenced in a study of T-cell memory formation after mild COVID-19. TCRdb used MiXCR to reprocess the 5' RACE reads, holding one entry per CDR3 protein. The sample carries 250,000 to 300,000 distinct CDR3 sequences, approximately 7.6% recorded once. Input material: PBMCs or a T cell subset sorted from them (not recorded which). Receptors were obtained from a man between 18 and 35 years old who had mild COVID-19 (a few samples of this study predate the infection). Cell type and time point are not known.

The chain recombines TRBV20-1 with TRBJ1-2, with 9 bases aligning to TRBD1. V dropped 0 bases and J dropped 4; count of bases not matched to a gene: 6. This CDR3 spans 15 amino acids. The germline V gene has CDR1 DFQATT and CDR2 SNEGSKA (reference sequence). CDR3 DNA: TGCAGTGCTAGAGATGTTGGGACAGGGACCTATGGCTACACCTTC. It codes for CSARDVGTGTYGYTF.

In its sample, this clonotype was seen many times. The CDR3 sequence: CAWSVNTQETQYF. As DNA, the CDR3 is TGTGCCTGGAGTGTAAACACCCAAGAGACCCAGTACTTC. This chain uses TRBV30 with TRBJ2-5; D not resolved. The germline V gene has CDR1 GTSNPN and CDR2 SVGIG (reference sequence). There are 13 residues in the CDR3. Trimming removed 0 bases at V and 1 base at J, with 6 bases between.

The genes are TRBV11-2 and TRBJ2-1; D possibly uses TRBD1 or TRBD2 (5 bases each). The germline V gene has CDR1 SGHAT and CDR2 FQNNGV. There are 13 residues in the CDR3. V gave up 1 base and J gave up 6 bases, with 7 bases separating them. In nucleotides, the CDR3 is TGTGCCAGCAGCTTAGGGGGGTCCAATGAGCAGTTCTTC. Its protein is CASSLGGSNEQFF.

The chain is built from TRBV5-1 and TRBJ1-4, with D unclear. The length of the CDR3 is 15 residues. V was cut by 0 bases and J by 5 bases, with 11 bases left in between. The germline CDR1 and CDR2 sequences are SGHRS and YFSETQ. The CDR3 bases are TGCGCCAGCAGCTTGGGGGCCGTGACGAATGAAAAACTGTTTTTT. Translated, it gives CASSLGAVTNEKLFF. The whole variable domain, remainder taken from reference TRBV5-1 and TRBJ1-4, is KAGVTQTPRYLIKTRGQQVTLSCSPISGHRSVSWYQQTPGQGLQFLFEYFSETQRNKGNFPGRFSGRQFSNSRSEMNVSTLELGDSALYLCASSLGAVTNEKLFFGSGTQLSVL.

The chain combines TRBV20-1 with TRBJ1-1; TRBD1 matches 7 bases. The trim removed 0 bases at V and 6 bases at J, leaving 10 bases unmatched. CDR3 length: 15 amino acids. CDR1 is DFQATT, CDR2 SNEGSKA, per germline (reference sequence). CDR3 sequence reads: CSARDHGRGGSEAFF. For the CDR3, the DNA is TGCAGTGCTAGAGATCATGGCAGGGGGGGATCTGAAGCTTTCTTT.

The chain employs TRBV7-6 and TRBJ1-1; TRBD1 aligns across 9 bases. The CDR3 loop spans 18 amino acids. After removal of 1 base from V and 0 bases from J, the junction contained 9 bases not matched to a gene. Germline CDR1 reads SGHVS; CDR2 reads FNYEAQ. This CDR3 is CASSLGGPGTGLNTEAFF. The CDR3 DNA sequence: TGTGCCAGCAGCTTAGGGGGTCCCGGGACAGGGTTGAACACTGAAGCTTTCTTT.

This clonotype was observed a few times. The chain links TRBV12-3 or TRBV12-4 to TRBJ1-2; D is unresolved. The CDR3 covers 13 residues. The germline V and J ends were trimmed by 2 bases and 9 bases, with 13 bases remaining between them. This CDR3 is CASSLPPGPRYTF. The CDR3 DNA reads as TGTGCCAGCAGTTTACCCCCCGGCCCTCGCTACACCTTC.

The chain is built from TRBV20-1 and TRBJ1-4; TRBD1 matches 8 bases. V gave up 4 bases and J gave up 7 bases; unmatched junction bases: 8. Germline-derived CDR1 and CDR2 are DFQATT and SNEGSKA (reference sequence). The CDR3 has 14 residues. DNA for the CDR3: TGCAGTGCTACGCGACAGGGGTTACGTGAAAAACTGTTTTTT. It specifies CSATRQGLREKLFF.

This clonotype has more than one count but fewer than ten. In DNA form, the CDR3 reads TGTGCCAGCCGACCACAAGGGGGGACAGATACGCAGTATTTT. Translating it yields CASRPQGGTDTQYF. This chain connects TRBV18 to TRBJ2-3; D is tentatively TRBD1 or TRBD2 (6 bases each). The CDR3 contains 14 residues. The V end lost 8 bases, the J end lost 3 bases, and 15 bases lay between the germline ends. Germline-derived CDR1 and CDR2 are KGHSH and LQKENI.

This rearrangement joins TRBV2 to TRBJ1-5, with a tentative D call TRBD1 (5 bases). The CDR3 sequence is 15 residues long. Germline assignment: CDR1 SNHLY and CDR2 FYNNEI. Trimming stripped 4 bases from V and 0 bases from J, with 10 bases between. The CDR3 DNA is TGTGCCAGCAGTGCCTGGGGGGGTAGCAATCAGCCCCAGCATTTT. It translates to CASSAWGGSNQPQHF.

J is TRBJ2-2 and V is TRBV4-1; 7 bases fit TRBD2. CDR1 is MGHRA and CDR2 is YSYEKL in the germline V gene. The CDR3 runs to 15 residues. Unmatched junction bases numbered 8, after V lost 5 bases and J lost 5 bases. DNA of the CDR3: TGCGCCAGCAGCAACCTAGCGGACCGGACCGGGGAGCTGTTTTTT. Translation: CASSNLADRTGELFF.

This chain joins TRBV23-1 and TRBJ2-2, with 8 bases lining up with TRBD1. TRBV23-1 is an ORF, and what it does is uncertain. The CDR3 is 20 amino acids. After removal of 0 bases from V and 4 bases from J, the junction contained 16 bases not matched to a gene. DNA for the CDR3: TGCGCCAGCAGTCAATCAGGCCGGACAGGGTCGTGTAAGGGCACCGGGGAGCTGTTTTTT. It specifies CASSQSGRTGSCKGTGELFF.

This clonotype was recorded at least ten times. The J gene is TRBJ2-1, the V gene TRBV10-3; D call uncertain. Germline CDR1 reads ENHRY; CDR2 reads SYGVKD. This CDR3 contains 15 residues. V was pared by 0 bases and J by 4 bases, with 10 bases between. This chain's CDR3 is CAISESQSRYNEQFF. The DNA of the CDR3 is TGTGCCATCAGTGAGTCCCAATCCAGATACAATGAGCAGTTCTTC.

This clonotype was found many times. The gene calls are TRBV5-6 and TRBJ1-1, with 8 bases aligning to TRBD1. This CDR3 comprises 14 residues. Unmatched junction bases numbered 9, after V lost 0 bases and J lost 11 bases. Germline loops: CDR1 SGHDT, CDR2 YYEEEE. In DNA, the CDR3 is TGTGCCAGCAGCTTGGGACAGGGGACGGGTTACGCTTTCTTT. This sequence encodes CASSLGQGTGYAFF.

This clonotype was seen repeatedly, ten times or more. This rearrangement joins TRBV6-2 or TRBV6-3 to TRBJ1-1; D is unclear. The germline V gene has CDR1 MNHEY and CDR2 SVGEGT. The CDR3 consists of 15 residues. V was trimmed by 5 bases and J by 1 base, leaving 14 bases between them. CDR3 in amino acids: CASSNPKWGNTEAFF. Here the CDR3 DNA reads TGTGCCAGCAGTAACCCTAAATGGGGGAACACTGAAGCTTTCTTT.

This rearrangement joins TRBV4-1 to TRBJ2-7; D might be TRBD2 (6 bases). This CDR3 is 14 amino acids long. CDR1 and CDR2 (germline): MGHRA, YSYEKL. V lost 3 bases and J lost 5, with 14 bases in between. The CDR3 loop is CASSQEGPDDEQYF. The CDR3 nucleotides read TGCGCCAGCAGCCAGGAGGGGCCGGACGACGAGCAGTACTTC.

In this sample, this clonotype turned up a few times. This sequence joins TRBV12-3 or TRBV12-4 and TRBJ1-1; D unresolved. The CDR3 extends over 14 amino acids. The ends were cut back, 2 bases at V and 7 bases at J, with 14 bases in the middle. The CDR3 loop is CASSLISIRGEAFF. DNA for the CDR3: TGTGCCAGCAGTTTAATTAGTATCCGAGGTGAAGCTTTCTTT.

The sample holds a few counts of this clonotype. The V call is TRBV7-2, the J call TRBJ2-7; D is unclear. Per the germline V gene, CDR1 is SGHTA and CDR2 is FQGNSA. The CDR3 length is 13 residues. V was cut by 5 bases and J by 2 bases, with 10 bases left in between. The CDR3 reads CASSPYLTYEQYV. In nucleotides, the CDR3 is TGTGCCAGCAGCCCGTACTTGACCTACGAGCAGTACGTC.

This clonotype was seen a single time. This sequence joins TRBV10-1 and TRBJ2-5, with D uncertain. Germline V lookup: CDR1 WNHNN, CDR2 SYGVQD (reference sequence). Trimming left V 0 bases short and J 1 base short, with 6 bases between. The CDR3 extends over 14 amino acids. The CDR3 nucleotides read TGCGCCAGCAGTGAGTCGGAATTCCAAGAGACCCAGTACTTC. Amino acids: CASSESEFQETQYF.

In this sample, this clonotype turned up a few times. The chain has TRBV7-2 and TRBJ2-1; 7 nucleotides align to TRBD1. This CDR3 region has 15 residues. Unmatched junction bases numbered 7, after V lost 4 bases and J lost 4 bases. From germline, CDR1 is SGHTA and CDR2 FQGNSA. The CDR3: CASSSFLGQYNEQFF. CDR3 sequence (DNA): TGTGCCAGCAGCTCATTCTTGGGACAGTACAATGAGCAGTTCTTC.

This clonotype has a handful of counts. The rearrangement links TRBV6-2 or TRBV6-3 to TRBJ1-2; a possible D gene is TRBD1 (5 bases). V lost 4 bases to trimming and J lost 7 bases, with 13 bases between them. CDR3 length: 13 amino acids. Germline assignment: CDR1 MNHEY and CDR2 SVGEGT. In DNA, the CDR3 is TGTGCCAGCAGTTCCCGGGGGGGATCTGGCTACACCTTC. Amino acid sequence: CASSSRGGSGYTF.